This T cell receptor beta chain was recovered during a study of T cell responses to AZD1222 COVID-19 vaccine. Data came from immunoSEQ multiplex PCR; TCRdb stores just in-frame clones and leaves some out. The table shows approximately 180,000 clones, with over 80% occurring only once. This TCR was recovered from an adult in good health. The source was peripheral blood, collected on day 0 of AZD1222 vaccination.

The CDR3 is CAWSVLGATRGTQYF. The CDR3 bases are TGTGCCTGGAGTGTACTTGGGGCCACCCGAGGGACCCAGTACTTC. This chain connects TRBV30 to TRBJ2-5; D perhaps matches TRBD1 (5 bases). Germline loops: CDR1 GTSNPN, CDR2 SVGIG (reference sequence). V lost 0 bases and J 7 bases, leaving 18 bases between the germline ends. This CDR3 spans 15 amino acids.